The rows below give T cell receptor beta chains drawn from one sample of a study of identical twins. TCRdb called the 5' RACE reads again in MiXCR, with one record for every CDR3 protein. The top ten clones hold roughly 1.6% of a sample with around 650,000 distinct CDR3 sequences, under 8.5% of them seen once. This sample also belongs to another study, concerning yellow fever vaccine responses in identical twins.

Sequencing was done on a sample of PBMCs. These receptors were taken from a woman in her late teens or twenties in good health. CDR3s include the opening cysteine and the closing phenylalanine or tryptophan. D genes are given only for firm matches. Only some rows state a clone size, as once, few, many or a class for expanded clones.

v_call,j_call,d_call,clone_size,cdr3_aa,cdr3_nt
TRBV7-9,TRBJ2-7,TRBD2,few,CASSKLAGGRDEQYF,TGTGCCAGCAGCAAGCTAGCGGGAGGGCGCGACGAGCAGTACTTC
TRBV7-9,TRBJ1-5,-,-,CGSSSDQKNQPQHF,TGTGGCAGCAGCTCGGATCAGAAAAATCAGCCCCAGCATTTT
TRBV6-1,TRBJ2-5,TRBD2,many,CASSKPGLAGAETQYF,TGTGCCAGCAGTAAACCCGGACTAGCGGGAGCGGAGACCCAGTACTTC
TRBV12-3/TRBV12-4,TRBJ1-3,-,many,CASSFFLGAGNTIYF,TGTGCCAGCAGTTTCTTCCTAGGGGCTGGAAACACCATATATTTT
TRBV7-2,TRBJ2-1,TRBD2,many,CASSFRLAGGKSSYNEQFF,TGTGCCAGCAGCTTTAGGCTAGCGGGAGGGAAGAGCTCCTACAATGAGCAGTTCTTC
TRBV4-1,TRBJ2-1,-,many,CASSQVDLGFVRNEQFF,TGCGCCAGCAGCCAAGTGGACCTAGGTTTTGTCAGGAATGAGCAGTTCTTC
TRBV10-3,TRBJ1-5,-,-,CAISGSGMRNQPQHF,TGTGCCATCAGTGGGTCGGGGATGCGCAATCAGCCCCAGCATTTT
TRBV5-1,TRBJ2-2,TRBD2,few,CASSPSGSSGELFF,TGCGCCAGCAGCCCTAGCGGGAGTTCCGGGGAGCTGTTTTTT
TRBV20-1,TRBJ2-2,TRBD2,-,CSAVLSGRNTGELFF,TGCAGTGCTGTCCTTAGCGGGCGTAACACCGGGGAGCTGTTTTTT
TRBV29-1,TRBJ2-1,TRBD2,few,CSVAASGGAVKQFF,TGCAGCGTTGCGGCCAGCGGGGGGGCCGTAAAGCAGTTCTTC
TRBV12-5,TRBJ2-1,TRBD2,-,CASMWGGGYNEQFF,TGTGCTAGTATGTGGGGGGGGGGTTACAATGAGCAGTTCTTC
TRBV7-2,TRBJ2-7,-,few,CASSKGTIGYEQYF,TGTGCCAGCAGCAAAGGGACAATCGGGTACGAGCAGTACTTC
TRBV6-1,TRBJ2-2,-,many,CASSKTGLTGELFF,TGTGCCAGCAGCAAAACAGGGCTGACCGGGGAGCTGTTTTTT
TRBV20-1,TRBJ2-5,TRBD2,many,CSAWERETNQETQYF,TGCAGTGCCTGGGAGCGGGAGACGAACCAAGAGACCCAGTACTTC
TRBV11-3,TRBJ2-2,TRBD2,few,CASSLLEREVNTGELFF,TGTGCCAGCAGCTTATTAGAGCGGGAGGTAAACACCGGGGAGCTGTTTTTT
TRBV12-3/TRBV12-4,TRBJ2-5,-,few,CASSLWTGRGTQYF,TGTGCCAGCAGTTTATGGACCGGCCGTGGGACCCAGTACTTC
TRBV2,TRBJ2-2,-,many,CASSVEGGTGELFF,TGTGCCAGCAGCGTCGAGGGAGGAACCGGGGAGCTGTTTTTT
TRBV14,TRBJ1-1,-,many,CASSQDIGQGVNTEAFF,TGTGCCAGCAGCCAAGATATTGGGCAGGGCGTGAACACTGAAGCTTTCTTT
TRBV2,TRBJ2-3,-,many,CASKVASTDTQYF,TGTGCCAGCAAAGTAGCTAGCACAGATACGCAGTATTTT
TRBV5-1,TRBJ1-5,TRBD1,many,CASRKMTGDNQPQHF,TGCGCCAGCAGAAAAATGACAGGGGACAATCAGCCCCAGCATTTT
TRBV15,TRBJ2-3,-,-,CATSRVTDTQYF,TGTGCCACCAGCAGAGTCACAGATACGCAGTATTTT
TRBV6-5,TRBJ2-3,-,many,CASSYSKWGTDTQYF,TGTGCCAGCAGTTACTCTAAGTGGGGCACAGATACGCAGTATTTT
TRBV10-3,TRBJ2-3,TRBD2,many,CAISASSGGALDTQYF,TGTGCCATCAGTGCCTCTAGCGGGGGGGCATTGGATACGCAGTATTTT
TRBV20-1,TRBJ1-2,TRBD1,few,CSARGSGDRGYTF,TGCAGTGCTAGAGGATCGGGGGACAGGGGCTACACCTTC
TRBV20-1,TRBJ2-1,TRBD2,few,CSAREEAGGVGDEQFF,TGCAGTGCTAGAGAAGAGGCGGGGGGGGTTGGGGATGAGCAGTTCTTC
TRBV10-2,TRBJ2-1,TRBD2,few,CASSDGWGGRNEQFF,TGCGCCAGCAGTGACGGGTGGGGGGGTCGCAATGAGCAGTTCTTC
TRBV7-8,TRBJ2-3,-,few,CASTYGREGTDTQYF,TGTGCCAGCACCTACGGGCGGGAAGGCACAGATACGCAGTATTTT
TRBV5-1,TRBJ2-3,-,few,CASLLGAYTDTQYF,TGCGCCAGCCTCCTAGGGGCGTACACAGATACGCAGTATTTT
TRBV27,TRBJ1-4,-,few,CASGGEKLFF,TGTGCCAGCGGGGGTGAAAAACTGTTTTTT
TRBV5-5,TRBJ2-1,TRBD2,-,CASSLGMASGSRANEQFF,TGTGCCAGCAGCTTGGGTATGGCTAGCGGGAGTAGGGCCAATGAGCAGTTCTTC
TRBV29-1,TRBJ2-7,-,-,CSVVIPEVKYEQYF,TGCAGCGTCGTAATCCCAGAAGTTAAGTACGAGCAGTACTTC
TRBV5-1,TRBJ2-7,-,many,CASSLAVQTGHDYEQYF,TGCGCCAGCAGCTTGGCCGTTCAAACAGGGCACGACTACGAGCAGTACTTC
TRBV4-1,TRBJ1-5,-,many,CASSQDWGYTNQPQHF,TGCGCCAGCAGCCAAGATTGGGGTTATACGAATCAGCCCCAGCATTTT
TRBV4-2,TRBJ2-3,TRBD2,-,CASRQGLAGSTDTQYF,TGTGCCAGCAGACAAGGACTAGCGGGAAGCACAGATACGCAGTATTTT
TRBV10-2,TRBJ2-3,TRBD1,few,CASSELGQGTDTQYF,TGCGCCAGCAGTGAATTAGGACAGGGGACAGATACGCAGTATTTT
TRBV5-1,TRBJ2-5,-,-,CASSPDYGETQYF,TGCGCCAGCAGCCCGGACTACGGAGAGACCCAGTACTTC
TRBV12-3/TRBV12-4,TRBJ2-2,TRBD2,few,CASSLTSGVPGELFF,TGTGCCAGCAGTTTAACTAGCGGGGTACCCGGGGAGCTGTTTTTT
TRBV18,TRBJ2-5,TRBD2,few,CASSPLLAGGRKTQYF,TGTGCCAGCTCCCCCTTACTGGCGGGAGGAAGGAAGACCCAGTACTTC
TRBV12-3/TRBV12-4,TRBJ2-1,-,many,CASTKIGVASYNEQFF,TGTGCCAGCACCAAAATTGGGGTGGCCTCCTACAATGAGCAGTTCTTC
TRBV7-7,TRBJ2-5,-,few,CASSHRPGETQYF,TGTGCCAGCAGCCATCGTCCGGGAGAGACCCAGTACTTC
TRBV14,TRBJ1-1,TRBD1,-,CASSQVPGTARSEAFF,TGTGCCAGCAGCCAAGTGCCCGGGACAGCCCGATCCGAAGCTTTCTTT
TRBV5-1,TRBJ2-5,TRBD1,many,CASSAKTGPQETQYF,TGCGCCAGCAGCGCGAAGACAGGGCCACAAGAGACCCAGTACTTC
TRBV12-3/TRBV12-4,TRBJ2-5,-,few,CASSHSGTQYF,TGTGCCAGCAGCCATTCCGGGACCCAGTACTTC
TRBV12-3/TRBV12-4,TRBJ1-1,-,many,CASITPNTEAFF,TGTGCCAGCATAACTCCTAACACTGAAGCTTTCTTT
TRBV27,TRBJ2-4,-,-,CASGFSLAKNIQYF,TGTGCCAGCGGCTTTTCGCTAGCCAAAAACATTCAGTACTTC
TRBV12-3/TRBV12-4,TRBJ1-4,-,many,CASSLGQGQNEKLFF,TGTGCCAGCAGCCTAGGGCAGGGCCAGAATGAAAAACTGTTTTTT
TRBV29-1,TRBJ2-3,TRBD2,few,CSDTSGAPDTQYF,TGCAGCGACACTAGCGGGGCCCCAGATACGCAGTATTTT
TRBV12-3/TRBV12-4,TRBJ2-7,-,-,CATALGHAYEQYF,TGTGCCACCGCGCTGGGACACGCGTACGAGCAGTACTTC
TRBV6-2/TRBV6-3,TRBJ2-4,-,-,CASREPDRNIQYF,TGTGCCAGCAGGGAGCCGGACCGGAACATTCAGTACTTC
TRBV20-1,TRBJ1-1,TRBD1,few,CSATGQTTWGEAFF,TGCAGTGCTACGGGACAGACTACCTGGGGTGAAGCTTTCTTT
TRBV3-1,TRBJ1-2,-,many,CASSQEGPGVRGYTF,TGTGCCAGCAGCCAAGAGGGCCCAGGGGTTCGTGGCTACACCTTC
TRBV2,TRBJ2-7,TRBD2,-,CASRAGTSGWGSYEQYF,TGTGCCAGCAGAGCCGGGACTAGCGGCTGGGGGTCCTACGAGCAGTACTTC
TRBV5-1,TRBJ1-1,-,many,CASSWDGTMNTEAFF,TGCGCCAGCAGCTGGGACGGGACGATGAACACTGAAGCTTTCTTT